This T cell receptor (beta chain) was found in a study of T cell repertoires and HLA-DP antigens. Whole-study findings and limits: Clones against the two alleles overlapped little within each donor.

Meaning of the sample label: CD137+ CD4 T cells sorted after culture with HeLa expressing allogeneic HLA-DP. Retrovirally transduced HeLa cells with HLA-DPA1/DPB1, HLA-DM, invariant chain and CD80 served as stimulators. After about 16 days, CD4+ cells were restimulated approximately a day with the same allogeneic DPB1. Negative selection yielded untouched CD4+ T cells of average about 98% purity. Assay: immunoSEQ multiplex PCR; the TCRdb copy retains only in-frame clones and omits some. Among about 450 clones, 60% to 70% were seen once, and the ten largest hold about 64%. The CDR3 has 14 amino acids. V lost 2 bases and J lost 1, with 9 bases in between. Germline lookup yields CDR1 SGHRS and CDR2 YFSETQ.

This sequence originates from a man aged 50 or older in good health and CMV-seronegative. The chain has TRBV5-1 and TRBJ2-5; D perhaps matches TRBD2 (6 bases). The sequencing sample was made of alloreactive CD137+ CD4+ T cells from cultured PBMCs. Subset noted: CD137+ CD4+ cells sorted after approximately 22 h restimulation with the allogeneic HLA-DP-expressing HeLa cells. The CDR3 DNA reads as TGCGCCAGCAGCTTACTAGCTAGCCAAGAGACCCAGTACTTC. It encodes CASSLLASQETQYF. The full variable domain, completed using reference TRBV5-1 and TRBJ2-5, is KAGVTQTPRYLIKTRGQQVTLSCSPISGHRSVSWYQQTPGQGLQFLFEYFSETQRNKGNFPGRFSGRQFSNSRSEMNVSTLELGDSALYLCASSLLASQETQYFGPGTRLLVL.